This T cell receptor (beta chain) was recorded in a study of T cell responses to AZD1222 COVID-19 vaccine. V was shortened by 4 bases and J by 4 bases, with 11 bases between the two germline ends. The germline V gene has CDR1 KGHDR and CDR2 SFDVKD. The CDR3 totals 14 residues. Regarding this clone: Its antigen is not known.

Using immunoSEQ multiplex PCR, the repertoire was profiled, and TCRdb retains in-frame clones only, with some absent. The sample lists some 130,000 clones, 75% to 90% occurring once. Study observations and caveats: Increased Spike-specific TCR breadth and depth were observed after two AZD1222 doses.

The source is an adult in good health. The sample here was peripheral blood, taken on day 0 of AZD1222 vaccination. V is TRBV24-1 and J is TRBJ2-3; a possible D gene is TRBD1 (6 bases). The CDR3: CATSDRRGPDTQYF. In DNA, the CDR3 is TGTGCCACCAGTGACCGCAGGGGTCCAGATACGCAGTATTTT.